This paragraph reports one TCR beta chain. What antigen it recognizes has not been identified. At one of its ends the junction is not consistent with the germline gene, which may arise from a read error. The donors were roughly 39 Caucasian individuals from Russia, aged 6 to 90 years, who were systemically healthy. Each donor gave about 9.7 milliliters of peripheral blood, drawn into EDTA-treated Vacutainer tubes. Ficoll-Paque density-gradient centrifugation was used to isolate PBMCs, with at least 7 million per sample. Total RNA, at least 5 micrograms per sample, was extracted from PBMCs with Trizol reagent. For every donor, an aliquot of PBMCs went through flow cytometry to measure the percentages of naive CD45RAhigh/CD27high T cells. These data originate in a study of blood T cells in healthy people across ages (dated by TCRdb to between 2014 and 2016). At the level of the whole study: In model experiments, template switching captured roughly one uniquely barcoded TCR beta cDNA molecule for every two T cells. Age-related changes in TCR beta repertoire diversity were measured in the study by deep sequencing normalized with unique cDNA molecular identifiers. Four age groups were formed from the donors: young (average about 15 years), middle-aged (just under 40), aged (around 68) and long-lived (around 80). To avoid experimental bias, donors of different ages were spread randomly across the sequencing lanes. Two additional independent replicas of 1 million unique cDNA reads from the same blood draw were analyzed for two donors (one aged 18 to 30 and one aged 80 or older).

The library was prepared using 5' RACE. The sequencer listed for this sample is Illumina HiSeq 2500. The second PCR ran for roughly 7 to 12 cycles and used a J-beta primer mix along with a sample-barcoded 5' primer. A unique molecular identifier was introduced onto each TCR beta cDNA molecule by a template-switch 5' adaptor carrying 12 random nucleotides. Each sample yielded at least 3 million CDR3-containing paired-end reads. First-strand cDNA synthesis was performed from all RNA using the Mint cDNA synthesis kit, with priming by a TRBC-specific oligonucleotide. After uracil-DNA glycosylase treatment, a first 18-cycle PCR used universal primers M1SS and BC2_uni_R on all cDNA. From the authors' description of their analysis: Each sample was normalized by randomly selecting 1 million high-quality reads, each carrying a distinct molecular identifier. Reads sharing molecular identifiers were discarded rather than binned into consensus sequences. MiTCR, run with a Q25 quality threshold and the strictest error-elimination algorithm, handled CDR3 identification, clonotype clustering and error correction. Lower-bound total TCR beta diversity was estimated with a nonparametric unseen species model using Euler transformation. TCRdb handled the public reads itself, with Q25 trimming in fastp and clone calling in MiXCR, and kept productive beta chains. Every entry covers one CDR3 protein and lists the most common genes and DNA from its rows. The V and J calls, along with clone size, are taken from TCRdb and not from the paper's own processing. This sample has about 780,000 distinct CDR3 sequences in its table, and more than 35% of those were observed once. The biggest ten clones account for 15% to 20% of the sample.

Study-wide findings and limitations: Estimates of total diversity based on one million sequenced T cells were considered lower bounds and underestimates. Observed TCR beta diversity correlated strongly with the percentage of naive T cells measured by flow cytometry. Since profiling was done on bulk unsorted PBMCs, naive and antigen-experienced compartments could not be conclusively compared. Observed TCR beta diversity per million T cells fell roughly linearly with age, and a significant reduction was already apparent by age around 40. Compared with the aged group, more naive CD4+ T cells, fewer expanded clones and increased TCR diversity were shown by the long-lived group, suggesting age selection. Because donor CMV infection status was unknown, age-related changes in expanded clonotypes were potentially confounded.

The cysteine opens and the phenylalanine closes a CDR3 of 13 amino acids. Only the CDR3 DNA stays, 39 bases, in frame from base 1. From a lookup of the germline V gene, CDR1 and CDR2 are LGHNA and YNFKEQ. The receptor chain draws on TRBV4-2 and TRBJ2-5; the D match is possibly TRBD1 or TRBD2, with 5 bases aligned in each. The receptor comes from a man of 80 years or more in good health. Sequenced input: blood. The CDR3 region has the sequence CASSQPGQGTQYF. DNA sequence: TGTGCCAGCAGCCAGCCGGGGCAAGGGACCCAGTACTTC.